A single T cell receptor (beta chain) is shown here with its context. The antigen remains undetermined. Produced via immunoSEQ multiplex PCR; TCRdb's table is partial and in-frame only. The profile covers 55,000 to 85,000 clones, with 89% appearing a single time and nearly 2.5% taken by the ten largest. The sample is drawn from a study of graft-versus-host responses after intestinal transplantation. Study-wide context: All recipients got anti-thymocyte globulin induction, then tacrolimus and steroids for roughly three years.

General study results and limits: The authors found GvH clones in recipient marrow, some appearing first in ileum or blood. Clonal ratios of graft-versus-host to host-versus-graft in allografts were high for patients exhibiting graft-donor T cell macrochimerism. Early after transplant, HvG declines were associated with peak levels of circulating GvH clones.

The sequence was obtained from a human donor who received an intestinal transplant. The starting material was unstimulated CD8+ T cells sorted from spleen or lymph node cells, obtained before intestinal transplant.

CDR3 in amino acids: CASLFRLNTEAFF. CDR3 DNA: TGTGCCAGCCTTTTTCGACTAAACACTGAAGCTTTCTTT. This chain joins TRBV6-1 and TRBJ1-1, with D unclear. Germline V CDR1 and CDR2: MNHNS, SASEGT. Between the trimmed V and J ends, which lost 8 bases and 2 bases, there was a span of 12 bases. This CDR3 region has 13 residues.